Below, 17 T cell receptor beta chains from the same sample are listed, as sequenced in a study of human T cells and chemical hapten exposure. TCRdb re-called the RACE reads with MiXCR, one entry per CDR3 protein. The top ten clones hold about 3% of a sample with over 70,000 distinct CDR3 sequences, over 6.5% of them seen once. The time point: patch test 2, 6 weeks after DPC sensitization. Treatment specified: therapeutic diphenylcyclopropenone sensitization with weekly scalp DPC. The source material was whole blood, sampled in connection with sensitization to the hapten diphenylcyclopropenone (DPC). These TCRs come from a woman in her forties or fifties with alopecia areata. Some clones in this sample may be carry-over from other donors' samples.

There are many counts of this clonotype. V is TRBV12-3 or TRBV12-4 and J is TRBJ1-6; 9 bases line up with TRBD1. This CDR3 contains 15 residues. V shed 4 bases, J shed 10 bases, and the junction held 8 bases outside the gene matches. The CDR3 loop is CASSSGQGMGSPLHF. The CDR3 DNA follows: TGTGCCAGCAGTTCGGGACAGGGAATGGGCTCACCCCTCCACTTT.

This clonotype has at least ten counts. The rearrangement uses TRBV12-5 and TRBJ1-1, with D unclear. The V end was cut by 3 bases, the J end by 6 bases, with 14 bases between. This CDR3 spans 14 amino acids. CDR1 LGHNT and CDR2 FRNRAP come from the germline V gene. Here the CDR3 DNA reads TGTGCTAGTGGTTTCGTAGGCGGGGTCCCTGAAGCTTTCTTT. As protein: CASGFVGGVPEAFF.

This clonotype was observed many times. The chain recombines TRBV12-3 or TRBV12-4 with TRBJ1-5; D unclear. The CDR3 extends over 15 amino acids. Trimming removed 7 bases from V and 0 bases from J, with 13 bases in between. The CDR3 nucleotides are TGTGCCAGCAACCCGGGAGTCTATAGCAATCAGCCCCAGCATTTT. It specifies CASNPGVYSNQPQHF.

This clonotype was observed a handful of times. V is TRBV28 and J is TRBJ2-5, with 7 bases lining up with TRBD1. V trimming: 2 bases; J trimming: 1 base; junction bases outside the gene matches: 4. The CDR3 is 15 amino acids. The germline gives CDR1 MDHEN, CDR2 SYDVKM. CDR3 residues: CASSLTRGPQETQYF. DNA for the CDR3: TGTGCCAGCAGTTTAACGAGGGGGCCCCAAGAGACCCAGTACTTC. Supplemented by reference TRBV28 and TRBJ2-5, the full variable domain reads DVKVTQSSRYLVKRTGEKVFLECVQDMDHENMFWYRQDPGLGLRLIYFSYDVKMKEKGDIPEGYSVSREKKERFSLILESASTNQTSMYLCASSLTRGPQETQYFGPGTRLLVL.

This clonotype was counted a few times. The V call is TRBV20-1, the J call TRBJ2-1; D call uncertain. Germline assignment: CDR1 DFQATT and CDR2 SNEGSKA (reference sequence). The length of the CDR3 is 12 residues. Between the trimmed V and J ends, which lost 2 bases and 4 bases, there was a span of 6 bases. CDR3 protein: CSARFLYNEQFF. For the CDR3, the DNA is TGCAGTGCTAGATTTTTATACAATGAGCAGTTCTTC.

About this clonotype: A read error may explain this, as a much larger clone is one base away. This chain joins TRBV4-2 and TRBJ1-5, with D possibly matching TRBD1 (5 bases). Trimming stripped 0 bases from V and 9 bases from J, with 15 bases between. This CDR3 is 15 amino acids long. In germline, CDR1 is LGHNA, CDR2 YNFKEQ. CDR3 in DNA: TGTGCCAGCAGCCAAGATGGGGGGAGTTCGCGGCCCCAGCATTTT. It is translated as CASSQDGGSSRPQHF.

This clonotype was found many times. This sequence joins TRBV29-1 and TRBJ1-1; D not resolved. Germline CDR1 and CDR2: SQVTM and ANQGSEA. Trimming left V 5 bases short and J 11 bases short, with 12 bases between. This CDR3 spans 10 amino acids. The CDR3: CSVTGGNAFF. CDR3 nucleotides: TGCAGCGTTACTGGAGGGAACGCTTTCTTT.

This clonotype was observed many times. V and J are TRBV20-1 and TRBJ2-3; 9 positions agree with TRBD1. Unmatched junction bases numbered 3, after V lost 0 bases and J lost 5 bases. CDR3 length: 14 residues. CDR1 and CDR2 (germline): DFQATT, SNEGSKA (reference sequence). DNA for the CDR3: TGCAGTGCTAGAGATAGGGACAGGGAAGATACGCAGTATTTT. This gives the protein CSARDRDREDTQYF.

This clonotype has at least ten counts. The chain couples TRBV2 to TRBJ1-2, with 11 nucleotides matching TRBD1. From germline, CDR1 is SNHLY and CDR2 FYNNEI. The ends lost 5 bases at V and 2 bases at J; junction bases unmatched: 4. The CDR3 contains 15 residues. CDR3 in amino acids: CASSPGTGGNYGYTF. In DNA form, the CDR3 reads TGTGCCAGCAGTCCTGGGACAGGGGGAAACTATGGCTACACCTTC.

This clonotype was detected many times. This chain uses TRBV2 with TRBJ1-1, with TRBD1 as a possible D gene (6 bases). The CDR3 covers 14 residues. In germline, CDR1 is SNHLY, CDR2 FYNNEI. V lost 3 bases and J lost 6, with 14 bases in between. For the CDR3, the DNA is TGTGCCAGCAGTGATTCATACAGGGTCGCTGAAGCTTTCTTT. It translates to CASSDSYRVAEAFF.

The CDR3 spells CASSLGIYETQYF. For the CDR3, the DNA is TGTGCCAGCAGTCTCGGGATCTACGAGACCCAGTACTTC. The rearrangement joins TRBV28 to TRBJ2-5, with D possibly matching TRBD2 (5 bases). Germline CDR1 and CDR2: MDHEN and SYDVKM. The CDR3 extends over 13 amino acids. V dropped 5 bases and J dropped 5 bases, with 12 bases sitting between them.

This clonotype showed up just a few times. The chain carries TRBV3-1 and TRBJ1-1; no clear D gene. V shed 5 bases and J shed 5 bases, with 9 bases lying between them. Germline lookup yields CDR1 LGHDT and CDR2 YNNKEL (reference sequence). The CDR3 has 12 amino acids. The CDR3 DNA reads as TGTGCCAGCAGCGTCCCGGGAACTGAAGCTTTCTTT. It encodes CASSVPGTEAFF. The full variable domain, with the rest looked up from reference TRBV3-1 and TRBJ1-1, is DTAVSQTPKYLVTQMGNDKSIKCEQNLGHDTMYWYKQDSKKFLKIMFSYNNKELIINETVPNRFSPKSPDKAHLNLHINSLELGDSAVYFCASSVPGTEAFFGQGTRLTVV.

In this sample, this clonotype turned up a few times. The chain employs TRBV3-1 and TRBJ2-1; D is undetermined. In germline, CDR1 is LGHDT, CDR2 YNNKEL (reference sequence). The V and J ends lost 4 bases and 7 bases respectively, with 17 bases between them. The CDR3 is 15 amino acids. The CDR3 nucleotides read TGTGCCAGCAGCCGCGACCATCTTCGTGGTAATGAGCAGTTCTTC. Translating it yields CASSRDHLRGNEQFF.

This clonotype has just a few counts. The chain carries TRBV2 and TRBJ1-1, with D tentatively TRBD1 (5 bases). V lost 10 bases and J lost 10, with 19 bases in between. This CDR3 is 12 amino acids long. The germline V gene encodes CDR1 SNHLY and CDR2 FYNNEI. DNA of the CDR3: TGTGCCACCTTCGTCCGGGACGCGGGAGCTTTCTTT. It specifies CATFVRDAGAFF.

The chain carries TRBV25-1 and TRBJ2-7, with 11 positions matching TRBD1. CDR3 length: 16 residues. J lost 3 bases, V lost 3 bases, and 7 bases had no gene match. CDR1 is MGHDK, CDR2 SYGVNS, per germline. CDR3 in DNA: TGTGCCAGCAGTGACCGGATCGGGACAGGGGGCTACGAGCAGTACTTC. This translates into CASSDRIGTGGYEQYF.

This clonotype was found many times. The chain has TRBV3-1 and TRBJ1-1, with D unresolved. The CDR3 runs to 15 residues. The germline V gene encodes CDR1 LGHDT and CDR2 YNNKEL (reference sequence). V shed 0 bases and J shed 4 bases, with 12 bases lying between them. The CDR3 spells CASSQDNLPGTEAFF. For the CDR3, the DNA is TGTGCCAGCAGCCAAGATAACCTTCCGGGCACTGAAGCTTTCTTT.

This clonotype was counted many times. V gene TRBV20-1 combines with J gene TRBJ2-2; 11 nucleotides align to TRBD2. Trimming removed 5 bases from V and 4 bases from J; junction bases left unmatched: 6. This CDR3 is 15 amino acids long. In germline, CDR1 is DFQATT, CDR2 SNEGSKA (reference sequence). The CDR3 nucleotides read TGCAGTGCTTCTACTAGCGGGAGAAGCACCGGGGAGCTGTTTTTT. Encoded protein: CSASTSGRSTGELFF.